Following are 32 T cell receptor beta chains from one sample sequenced in a study of T cells in Graves' hyperthyroidism and ophthalmopathy. Template material for amplifying TCR beta CDR3 regions consisted of RNA transcripts. TCR CDR3 regions were first amplified by RT-PCR with HTBI primers. TCRdb reanalysed the multiplex PCR reads using MiXCR and keeps one entry per CDR3 protein. Of a few hundred thousand distinct CDR3 sequences listed, around 14% are singletons. The sequenced sample consisted of blood. These receptors were collected from a woman under 30 with Graves' hyperthyroidism.

This clonotype was observed many times. The chain links TRBV28 to TRBJ2-7; tentative D call: TRBD2 (5 bases). Looked up from germline, CDR1 is MDHEN and CDR2 is SYDVKM. With 10 bases removed from V and 0 bases from J, the gap between germline ends came to 16 bases. CDR3 size: 14 residues. The CDR3 nucleotides read TGTGCCATTAAGGGTCGACTAAGCTCCTACGAGCAGTACTTC. This codes for CAIKGRLSSYEQYF.

Notes on this clonotype: The junction differs from germline at one of its ends, possibly a read error. The genes are TRBV5-1 and TRBJ2-1; no firm D call. Germline lookup yields CDR1 SGHRS and CDR2 YFSETQ. This CDR3 has 13 residues. CDR3 in DNA: TGTGCCAGCACCGCCTTTGGATACAATGAGCAGTTCTTC. It is translated as CASTAFGYNEQFF. Together with reference TRBV5-1 and TRBJ2-1, the CDR3 gives the full variable domain: KAGVTQTPRYLIKTRGQQVTLSCSPISGHRSVSWYQQTPGQGLQFLFEYFSETQRNKGNFPGRFSGRQFSNSRSEMNVSTLELGDSALYLCASTAFGYNEQFFGPGTRLTVL.

The gene calls are TRBV5-1 and TRBJ1-3, with D tentatively TRBD1 (6 bases). The germline V and J ends were trimmed by 3 bases and 0 bases, with 16 bases remaining between them. The CDR3 is 17 residues long. Germline V gene lookup returns CDR1 SGHRS and CDR2 YFSETQ. CDR3 loop: CASSSAGASFSGNTIYF. CDR3 nucleotide sequence: TGCGCCAGCAGCTCGGCGGGGGCCTCCTTCTCTGGAAACACCATATATTTT.

This clonotype was detected many times. J is TRBJ1-6 and V is TRBV12-3 or TRBV12-4, with D possibly matching TRBD1 (6 bases). CDR3 length: 15 residues. Trimming left V 7 bases short and J 6 bases short, with 16 bases between. The CDR3 reads CASTPTGWINSPLHF. The DNA for the CDR3 is TGTGCCAGCACCCCGACAGGATGGATTAATTCACCCCTCCACTTT.

The table lists this clonotype with many counts. This chain connects TRBV12-3 or TRBV12-4 to TRBJ2-5, with D possibly matching TRBD1 (6 bases). The CDR3 runs 16 residues. The germline V and J ends were trimmed by 5 bases and 0 bases, with 16 bases remaining between them. The CDR3 nucleotides read TGTGCCAGCAGTCCCCGCTGGAGACAGGACCAAGAGACCCAGTACTTC. Amino acid sequence: CASSPRWRQDQETQYF.

Ten or more counts support this clonotype. Mismatch with germline at one junction end may stem from a read error. The chain combines TRBV27 with TRBJ2-3; TRBD2 might be the D (7 bases). This CDR3 has 17 residues. Per the germline V gene, CDR1 is MNHEY and CDR2 is SMNVEV (reference sequence). This chain's CDR3 is CASSLWGGQGSTGTQYF. The CDR3 DNA reads TGTGCCAGCAGTTTATGGGGGGGCCAGGGGAGCACAGGTACGCAGTATTTT.

This clonotype has ten or more counts. For the CDR3, the DNA is TGTGCCAGCAGCTTAGTTCCCCCGGGACTAGCGGGAGTCGCCTACAATGAGCAGTTCTTC. It codes for CASSLVPPGLAGVAYNEQFF. This chain uses TRBV7-8 with TRBJ2-1; the match to TRBD2 covers 14 bases. This CDR3 comprises 20 residues. Germline V gives CDR1 SGHVS, CDR2 FQNEAQ. J lost 2 bases, V lost 1 base, and 10 bases had no gene match. The full variable domain, its missing parts supplied by reference TRBV7-8 and TRBJ2-1, is GAGVSQSPRYKVAKRGQDVALRCDPISGHVSLFWYQQALGQGPEFLTYFQNEAQLDKSGLPSDRFFAERPEGSVSTLKIQRTQQEDSAVYLCASSLVPPGLAGVAYNEQFFGPGTRLTVL.

In this sample, this clonotype turned up many times. The chain joins TRBV11-2 to TRBJ2-1; no clear D gene. V was cut by 5 bases and J by 3 bases, with 11 bases left in between. Germline V lookup: CDR1 SGHAT, CDR2 FQNNGV. The CDR3 covers 14 residues. The CDR3 DNA follows: TGTGCCAGCAGCCACCTTGGCGTCTACAATGAGCAGTTCTTC. The encoded protein is CASSHLGVYNEQFF. Full variable domain (missing parts from reference TRBV11-2 and TRBJ2-1): EAGVAQSPRYKIIEKRQSVAFWCNPISGHATLYWYQQILGQGPKLLIQFQNNGVVDDSQLPKDRFSAERLKGVDSTLKIQPAKLEDSAVYLCASSHLGVYNEQFFGPGTRLTVL.

This clonotype was recorded at least ten times. The V and J genes are TRBV7-9 and TRBJ1-1; a weak D match, TRBD1 (5 bases). Trimming removed 3 bases from V and 3 bases from J, with 14 bases in between. Per the germline V gene, CDR1 is SEHNR and CDR2 is FQNEAQ (reference sequence). The CDR3 runs to 15 residues. The CDR3 is CASSLGRWGDTEAFF. CDR3 DNA: TGTGCCAGCAGCTTGGGACGGTGGGGGGACACTGAAGCTTTCTTT.

The rearrangement uses TRBV10-3 and TRBJ2-5; 11 nucleotides line up with TRBD2. Germline V gene sequence: CDR1 ENHRY, CDR2 SYGVKD. This CDR3 has 16 residues. J gave up 2 bases and V 5 bases, and 7 bases lay outside the gene matches. CDR3 in amino acids: CAISLGLAVGQETQYF. For the CDR3, the DNA is TGTGCCATCAGTCTGGGACTAGCGGTCGGACAAGAGACCCAGTACTTC.

A word on this clonotype: Since a much larger clone is just one base distant, this may be a read error. The rearrangement links TRBV2 to TRBJ1-5; maybe TRBD1 (6 bases). Per the germline V gene, CDR1 is SNHLY and CDR2 is FYNNEI. This CDR3 is built from 16 residues. Deletions cut 4 bases from V and 4 bases from J, with 17 bases between. In nucleotides, the CDR3 is TGTGCCAGCAGTGGGACCCGGGACACCTCGAATCAGCCCCAGCATTTT. As protein: CASSGTRDTSNQPQHF.

This clonotype was seen repeatedly, ten times or more. This CDR3 reads CASSQEVGTGLHEQYF. The CDR3 DNA reads TGTGCCAGCAGTCAGGAGGTCGGGACAGGGTTACACGAGCAGTACTTC. The chain links TRBV6-1 to TRBJ2-7, with 9 bases identical to TRBD1. This CDR3 comprises 16 residues. Per the germline V gene, CDR1 is MNHNS and CDR2 is SASEGT. J gave up 5 bases and V 5 bases, and 13 bases lay outside the gene matches.

This clonotype occurred many times. The V gene is TRBV6-2 or TRBV6-3, the J gene TRBJ1-1; D remains ambiguous. The CDR3 totals 15 residues. Per the germline V gene, CDR1 is MNHEY and CDR2 is SVGEGT. V was pared by 3 bases and J by 0 bases, with 11 bases between. The CDR3 coding sequence is TGTGCCAGCAGTTATGGTGACCGACTGAACACTGAAGCTTTCTTT. Residues: CASSYGDRLNTEAFF.

At least ten counts were recorded for this clonotype. This rearrangement joins TRBV28 to TRBJ2-3, with 7 bases fitting TRBD1. This CDR3 region has 15 residues. With 5 bases clipped from V and 1 base from J, the junction kept 6 bases outside the gene matches. Germline CDR1 MDHEN, CDR2 SYDVKM. CDR3 nucleotide sequence: TGTGCCAGCAGTGGGGACAGTAAGGGCACAGATACGCAGTATTTT. This translates into CASSGDSKGTDTQYF.

There are a few counts of this clonotype. The chain couples TRBV28 to TRBJ2-6; possibly TRBD2 for D (5 bases). The CDR3 runs 15 residues. The germline CDR1 and CDR2 sequences are MDHEN and SYDVKM. V was shortened by 6 bases and J by 0 bases, with 9 bases between the two germline ends. The CDR3 loop reads CASRLRGSGANVLTF. CDR3 coding DNA: TGTGCCAGCAGGTTACGGGGCTCTGGGGCCAACGTCCTGACTTTC.

This clonotype was seen a few times. The chain uses TRBV20-1 and TRBJ2-3; 10 nucleotides align to TRBD2. This CDR3 has 13 residues. With V trimmed by 3 bases and J by 9 bases, 6 bases remained unmatched. Germline V gene lookup returns CDR1 DFQATT and CDR2 SNEGSKA (reference sequence). Here the CDR3 reads CSASSSGGLTQYF. The CDR3 nucleotides read TGCAGTGCTAGTAGTAGCGGGGGGCTCACGCAGTATTTT.

This clonotype was observed at least ten times. V and J are TRBV5-1 and TRBJ2-7, with 9 bases fitting TRBD1. CDR1 SGHRS and CDR2 YFSETQ come from the germline V gene. The length of the CDR3 is 16 residues. V lost 3 bases, J lost 1 base, and 8 bases stayed unmatched. The CDR3 nucleotides are TGCGCCAGCAGCTCAAGCGGTGGACAGGGGTCCTACGAGCAGTACTTC. Protein product: CASSSSGGQGSYEQYF.

The chain is built from TRBV2 and TRBJ2-4; D is uncertain. Per germline, CDR1 SNHLY and CDR2 FYNNEI. V lost 7 bases, J lost 2 bases, and 18 bases lay in between. The CDR3 is 16 residues long. This CDR3 reads CASKHVSESSKNIQYF. The CDR3 coding sequence is TGTGCCAGCAAGCACGTGTCGGAGTCGTCCAAAAACATTCAGTACTTC.

This clonotype was found many times. This chain links TRBV10-1 with TRBJ2-2, with 9 bases aligning to TRBD1. V was clipped by 3 bases and J by 4 bases; unmatched bases: 3. This CDR3 spans 15 amino acids. Germline V CDR1 and CDR2: WNHNN, SYGVQD (reference sequence). The CDR3 nucleotides read TGCGCCAGCAGTGATGTGGGACAGGGCACCGGGGAGCTGTTTTTT. It is translated as CASSDVGQGTGELFF.

The chain is built from TRBV6-2 or TRBV6-3 and TRBJ2-7, with 12 bases identical to TRBD2. V lost 6 bases, J lost 4 bases, and 10 bases stayed unmatched. This CDR3 region has 16 residues. Germline V gene lookup returns CDR1 MNHEY and CDR2 SVGEGT. The CDR3 bases are TGTGCCAGCAGCTCGGTAACTAGCGGGGGGACTTACGAGCAGTACTTC. It translates to CASSSVTSGGTYEQYF.

This clonotype was detected a few times. The rearrangement uses TRBV5-4 and TRBJ1-4; no clear D gene. The CDR3 spans 14 residues. Trimming took 4 bases from V and 4 from J, leaving 11 bases between them. CDR1 is SGHNT, CDR2 YYREEE, per germline (reference sequence). The chain's CDR3 is CASSRRALNEKLFF. The CDR3 DNA reads as TGTGCCAGCAGCCGACGCGCGCTTAATGAAAAACTGTTTTTT. The full variable domain, its missing parts supplied by reference TRBV5-4 and TRBJ1-4, is ETGVTQSPTHLIKTRGQQVTLRCSSQSGHNTVSWYQQALGQGPQFIFQYYREEENGRGNFPPRFSGLQFPNYSSELNVNALELDDSALYLCASSRRALNEKLFFGSGTQLSVL.

In regard to this clonotype: A much bigger clone sits one base away, suggesting this may be a read error. The J gene is TRBJ2-3, the V gene TRBV7-3; 12 positions match TRBD2. J gave up 10 bases and V 1 base, and 15 bases lay outside the gene matches. Germline V lookup: CDR1 SGHTA, CDR2 FQGTGA. The CDR3 extends over 18 amino acids. The CDR3 coding sequence is TGTGCCAGCAGCTTAATGCCGCCCGGGCTAGCGGGGGGGAAGGCGCAGTATTTT. Protein sequence: CASSLMPPGLAGGKAQYF.

This clonotype was detected ten times or more. The rearrangement uses TRBV6-2 or TRBV6-3 and TRBJ1-5, with 7 nucleotides matching TRBD1. Germline CDR1 reads MNHEY; CDR2 reads SVGEGT. V lost 7 bases, J lost 2 bases, and 8 bases stayed unmatched. The CDR3 has 15 amino acids. CDR3 nucleotide sequence: TGTGCCAGCACGATACAGGGGACCGGCAATCAGCCCCAGCATTTT. Amino acid sequence: CASTIQGTGNQPQHF.

In its sample, this clonotype was seen a few times. The chain joins TRBV7-8 to TRBJ1-2; D remains ambiguous. The ends were cut back, 5 bases at V and 2 bases at J, with 12 bases in the middle. CDR1 and CDR2 (germline): SGHVS, FQNEAQ. This CDR3 spans 14 amino acids. CDR3 sequence (DNA): TGTGCCAGCAGCCCGGCTGACAAGAACTATGGCTACACCTTC. This codes for CASSPADKNYGYTF.

V gene TRBV4-1 combines with J gene TRBJ1-5; D is unresolved. The germline CDR1 and CDR2 sequences are MGHRA and YSYEKL. V dropped 0 bases and J dropped 7 bases, with 16 bases sitting between them. CDR3 length: 16 residues. CDR3 nucleotide sequence: TGCGCCAGCAGCCAAGATTTGAAAAGGACTGGGCAGCCCCAGCATTTT. Its translation is CASSQDLKRTGQPQHF.

This clonotype came up many times. The chain has TRBV11-2 and TRBJ2-1, with TRBD2 matching 7 bases. Germline CDR1 is SGHAT and CDR2 is FQNNGV. With 1 base clipped from V and 8 bases from J, the junction kept 11 bases outside the gene matches. The CDR3 is 16 residues long. The CDR3 DNA reads TGTGCCAGCAGCTTAGTAGTAGTCCGGGGGGTAGATGAGCAGTTCTTC. Its translation: CASSLVVVRGVDEQFF.

In this sample, this clonotype turned up many times. The chain couples TRBV28 to TRBJ2-3; TRBD2 matches 10 bases. Germline V gene sequence: CDR1 MDHEN, CDR2 SYDVKM. The CDR3 runs 17 residues. With 4 bases clipped from V and 3 bases from J, the junction kept 10 bases outside the gene matches. CDR3 coding DNA: TGTGCCAGCAGTTCGGTTCGGGCTAGCGGGAGTACAGATACGCAGTATTTT. The encoded protein is CASSSVRASGSTDTQYF. Together with reference TRBV28 and TRBJ2-3, the CDR3 gives the full variable domain: DVKVTQSSRYLVKRTGEKVFLECVQDMDHENMFWYRQDPGLGLRLIYFSYDVKMKEKGDIPEGYSVSREKKERFSLILESASTNQTSMYLCASSSVRASGSTDTQYFGPGTRLTVL.

CDR3 loop: CASSQGGVGRGDRGTYEQYF. CDR3 bases: TGTGCCAGCAGCCAAGGTGGAGTCGGTAGAGGGGACAGGGGGACCTACGAGCAGTACTTC. The rearrangement joins TRBV4-2 to TRBJ2-7; 11 nucleotides line up with TRBD1. The trim removed 1 base at V and 2 bases at J, leaving 16 bases unmatched. The CDR3 covers 20 residues. Germline-derived CDR1 and CDR2 are LGHNA and YNFKEQ.

The sample holds many counts of this clonotype. The rearrangement uses TRBV12-3 or TRBV12-4 and TRBJ1-2; a possible D gene is TRBD1 (5 bases). The germline V and J ends were trimmed by 7 bases and 2 bases, with 11 bases remaining between them. The length of the CDR3 is 13 residues. The CDR3 loop is CASTETENYGYTF. CDR3 nucleotide sequence: TGTGCCAGCACAGAGACAGAAAACTATGGCTACACCTTC.

The chain recombines TRBV24-1 with TRBJ2-1; TRBD1 matches 8 bases. Trimming took 4 bases from V and 5 from J; bases not matched to a gene: 15. Germline CDR1 is KGHDR and CDR2 is SFDVKD. The CDR3 runs to 18 residues. Here the CDR3 DNA reads TGTGCCACCAGTGACAGGACAGGGTTCCCGCATTTAGACAATGAGCAGTTCTTC. Its protein product is CATSDRTGFPHLDNEQFF.

The rearrangement uses TRBV29-1 and TRBJ2-1, with 7 positions matching TRBD1. Germline values: CDR1 SQVTM, CDR2 ANQGSEA. The CDR3 extends over 15 amino acids. V lost 8 bases and J lost 4; bases outside the gene matches: 14. CDR3 amino acids: CSSSPGTAGYNEQFF. Here the CDR3 DNA reads TGCAGCTCATCCCCCGGGACAGCAGGATACAATGAGCAGTTCTTC.

In this sample, this clonotype turned up many times. The chain links TRBV9 to TRBJ2-5; 7 bases align to TRBD2. This CDR3 is 15 amino acids long. The V gene end was trimmed by 3 bases and the J gene end by 5 bases; junction bases not matched to a gene: 10. Looked up from germline, CDR1 is SGDLS and CDR2 is YYNGEE. The CDR3 sequence is CASSASGLGVETQYF. The CDR3 DNA reads TGTGCCAGCAGCGCTAGCGGACTAGGTGTTGAGACCCAGTACTTC.